Listed here is a single T cell receptor (beta chain). These data come from a study of monozygotic twins with inflammatory bowel disease. Germline loops: CDR1 SGDLS, CDR2 YYNGEE. The CDR3 consists of 14 residues. TCRdb re-called the 5' RACE reads and catalogs CDR3 proteins one per entry, DNA excluded. This table lists 190,000 or so distinct CDR3 sequences. What was sequenced was blood. V and J are TRBV9 and TRBJ1-5; TCRdb returns TRBD1, unconfirmable since there is no DNA. This sequence originates from a human donor with ulcerative colitis or Crohn's disease, or a healthy co-twin of an affected twin (not recorded which). The CDR3 loop reads CASSVGEVNQPQHF.